This T cell receptor (beta chain) appears in the sequencing data of a study of beta chain features in type 1 diabetes. Of the isolated RNA, all was reverse transcribed, and so the sequenced material was expressed TCRB transcripts. The assay was immunoSEQ multiplex PCR, and TCRdb's table has in-frame clones only and misses some. In the table there are over 300,000 clones, roughly 8% of which are singletons. This TCR derives from a woman aged 18 to 35 in good health. Material for sequencing was central memory CD4+ T cells from blood.

In nucleotides, the CDR3 is TGTGCCAGCAGCGCTGACAGATCTGTGACCCAGTACTTC. Its protein is CASSADRSVTQYF. The V gene is TRBV5-6, the J gene TRBJ2-5; D is perhaps TRBD1 (5 bases). The CDR3 extends over 13 amino acids. The germline V and J ends were trimmed by 4 bases and 7 bases, with 14 bases remaining between them. Germline V gene sequence: CDR1 SGHDT, CDR2 YYEEEE.